The next 31 T cell receptor beta chains were all read from a single sample in a study of T-cell memory formation after mild COVID-19. TCRdb fed the 5' RACE reads into MiXCR, producing one record per CDR3 protein. The table shows approximately 250,000 distinct CDR3 sequences, with over 15% occurring only once. The sample taken for sequencing was PBMCs or a T cell subset sorted from them (not recorded which). These receptors originate from a man younger than 30 who had mild COVID-19 (a few samples of this study predate the infection). Cell type and time point are not known.

The chain recombines TRBV29-1 with TRBJ2-5, with TRBD2 matching over 12 bases. Trimming removed 1 base from V and 5 bases from J; junction bases left unmatched: 5. The CDR3 contains 15 residues. Germline CDR1 is SQVTM and CDR2 is ANQGSEA. The CDR3: CSVEGTSGVLETQYF. In DNA form, the CDR3 reads TGCAGCGTTGAAGGGACTAGCGGGGTGTTGGAGACCCAGTACTTC.

The chain joins TRBV18 to TRBJ2-7, with D possibly TRBD1 on 6 matching bases. V was cut by 3 bases and J by 6 bases, with 18 bases left in between. CDR3 length: 15 amino acids. CDR1 and CDR2 from the germline V gene are KGHSH and LQKENI. CDR3 sequence (DNA): TGTGCCAGCTCACCCGCAGGGGCCTCATGGGTCGAGCAGTACTTC. Translating gives CASSPAGASWVEQYF.

This clonotype occurred many times. CDR3 DNA: TGTGCCAGCAGCTTAGCTAGTAACAGGGCCCCCTACGAGCAGTACTTC. This encodes CASSLASNRAPYEQYF. The chain carries TRBV7-2 and TRBJ2-7, with D possibly being TRBD1 (6 bases). CDR1 is SGHTA and CDR2 is FQGNSA in the germline V gene. V was pared by 0 bases and J by 2 bases, with 14 bases between. The CDR3 has 16 amino acids.

This clonotype was picked up a small number of times. This chain uses TRBV6-5 with TRBJ2-6, with D possibly TRBD2 on 7 matching bases. This CDR3 is built from 18 residues. Trimming removed 6 bases at V and 4 bases at J, with 22 bases between. Germline V lookup: CDR1 MNHEY, CDR2 SVGAGI. The DNA of the CDR3 is TGTGCCAGCAGCCTCTGGGAGGGGGGGGACTCCGGGGCCAACGTCCTGACTTTC. Translation gives CASSLWEGGDSGANVLTF.

This clonotype was counted a few times. This chain connects TRBV4-1 to TRBJ1-1, with 8 bases lining up with TRBD1. Germline V gene lookup returns CDR1 MGHRA and CDR2 YSYEKL. Trimming cost V 3 bases and J 7 bases; bases outside gene matches: 7. The CDR3 length is 14 residues. The CDR3 DNA is TGCGCCAGCAGCCATAACGGACAGGGACGTGAAGCTTTCTTT. Amino acid sequence: CASSHNGQGREAFF.

Only a few counts were recorded for this clonotype. The chain links TRBV6-5 to TRBJ2-7; 7 bases are shared with TRBD1. The CDR3 contains 14 residues. V lost 2 bases, J lost 4 bases, and 5 bases stayed unmatched. The germline V gene encodes CDR1 MNHEY and CDR2 SVGAGI. Here the CDR3 DNA reads TGTGCCAGCAGTTACGGCAGGGGGACATACGAGCAGTACTTC. Protein product: CASSYGRGTYEQYF.

The chain combines TRBV6-1 with TRBJ1-1, with D hard to call. The CDR3 runs to 14 residues. Germline loops: CDR1 MNHNS, CDR2 SASEGT. With 6 bases removed from V and 1 base from J, the gap between germline ends came to 12 bases. Here the CDR3 DNA reads TGTGCCAGCAGAGCATTGCACAGGAACACTGAAGCTTTCTTT. Translated, it gives CASRALHRNTEAFF.

This clonotype was counted only a few times. V and J are TRBV4-1 and TRBJ2-4; D is possibly TRBD2 (5 bases). The CDR3 has 19 amino acids. Looked up from germline, CDR1 is MGHRA and CDR2 is YSYEKL. V shed 0 bases and J shed 1 base, with 19 bases lying between them. CDR3: CASSQDGGRGSGAKNIQYF. In DNA form, the CDR3 reads TGCGCCAGCAGCCAAGATGGAGGCCGGGGTTCGGGGGCCAAAAACATTCAGTACTTC.

This clonotype turned up a few times. The CDR3 region has the DNA TGTGCCATCAGTGACAGGGTCTTCCCCTACGAGCAGTACTTC. Protein: CAISDRVFPYEQYF. The rearrangement joins TRBV10-3 to TRBJ2-7; the D gene is possibly TRBD1 (5 bases). CDR1 is ENHRY and CDR2 is SYGVKD in the germline V gene. V lost 3 bases to trimming and J lost 2 bases, with 11 bases between them. The CDR3 loop spans 14 amino acids.

This clonotype was counted between two and nine times. J is TRBJ2-2 and V is TRBV7-9; 13 nucleotides agree with TRBD2. Germline V gene data show CDR1 as SEHNR and CDR2 as FQNEAQ (reference sequence). The ends lost 3 bases at V and 8 bases at J; junction bases unmatched: 9. The length of the CDR3 is 17 residues. The CDR3 here is CASSFSRLAGGRGELFF. The CDR3 nucleotides read TGTGCCAGCAGCTTCAGTCGACTAGCGGGGGGCCGAGGGGAGCTGTTTTTT.

This clonotype appeared a few times. The V call is TRBV14, the J call TRBJ2-7, with 7 bases identical to TRBD1. The CDR3 is made up of 13 amino acids. V lost 4 bases to trimming and J lost 5 bases; unmatched junction nucleotides: 5. From germline, CDR1 is SGHDN and CDR2 FVKESK. The CDR3 here is CASSPRGNHEQYF. The CDR3 region has the DNA TGTGCCAGCAGCCCCAGGGGGAACCACGAGCAGTACTTC. Drawing the rest from reference TRBV14 and TRBJ2-7, the complete variable domain is EAGVTQFPSHSVIEKGQTVTLRCDPISGHDNLYWYRRVMGKEIKFLLHFVKESKQDESGMPNNRFLAERTGGTYSTLKVQPAELEDSGVYFCASSPRGNHEQYFGPGTRLTVT.

This chain links TRBV15 with TRBJ2-7; the match to TRBD2 covers 8 bases. Trimming at V came to 1 base and at J to 3 bases, leaving 5 bases not matched to a gene. Germline CDR1 LNHNV, CDR2 YYDKDF (reference sequence). The CDR3 length is 15 residues. This CDR3 is CATSRGIAGSYEQYF. The CDR3 DNA reads as TGTGCCACCAGCAGAGGGATAGCGGGGAGCTACGAGCAGTACTTC.

This clonotype has a handful of counts. The chain combines TRBV3-1 with TRBJ2-1; D is perhaps TRBD1 or TRBD2 (5 bases each). V lost 6 bases to trimming and J lost 0 bases, with 12 bases between them. CDR1 and CDR2 from the germline V gene are LGHDT and YNNKEL (reference sequence). This CDR3 contains 15 residues. The CDR3 is CASREGTGSYNEQFF. The CDR3 bases are TGTGCCAGCAGGGAAGGGACCGGCTCCTACAATGAGCAGTTCTTC.

The chain couples TRBV28 to TRBJ2-1; D remains unclear. The CDR3 consists of 13 residues. The V end was cut by 7 bases, the J end by 6 bases, with 13 bases between. In germline, CDR1 is MDHEN, CDR2 SYDVKM. CDR3 protein: CASKQVIGNEQFF. CDR3 bases: TGTGCCAGCAAGCAGGTTATAGGCAATGAGCAGTTCTTC.

This sequence joins TRBV9 and TRBJ1-2, with 8 bases aligning to TRBD1. With V trimmed by 3 bases and J by 6 bases, 16 bases remained unmatched. Germline CDR1 SGDLS, CDR2 YYNGEE. The CDR3 is made up of 17 amino acids. The CDR3 coding sequence is TGTGCCAGCAGCGACCAGGGAGCAGGGGGCGCATTCGATGGCTACACCTTC. Translation gives CASSDQGAGGAFDGYTF.

This clonotype came up a few times. This rearrangement joins TRBV5-1 to TRBJ2-1; a weak D match, TRBD2 (5 bases). Trimming removed 3 bases from V and 10 bases from J, with 11 bases in between. This CDR3 is 12 amino acids long. Germline loops: CDR1 SGHRS, CDR2 YFSETQ. The CDR3 nucleotides are TGCGCCAGCAGCTCCACGCGGGTGGAGCAGTTCTTC. This translates into CASSSTRVEQFF.

J is TRBJ1-6 and V is TRBV7-9; D unclear. The CDR3 length is 14 residues. Looked up from germline, CDR1 is SEHNR and CDR2 is FQNEAQ (reference sequence). V dropped 3 bases and J dropped 7 bases, with 10 bases sitting between them. The CDR3 protein is CASSLSPVNSPLHF. CDR3 nucleotide sequence: TGTGCCAGCAGCTTGTCCCCGGTAAATTCACCCCTCCACTTT.

This clonotype was found many times. The rearrangement uses TRBV11-2 and TRBJ2-3; 11 bases match TRBD2. The junction had 8 bases not matched to a gene; V was cut back by 5 bases and J by 1 base. CDR1 SGHAT and CDR2 FQNNGV come from the germline V gene. The CDR3 covers 17 residues. Written as DNA, the CDR3 is TGTGCCAGCAGCCCGGGGGGACTAGCGGTCGGCACAGATACGCAGTATTTT. Residues: CASSPGGLAVGTDTQYF.

V is TRBV7-2 and J is TRBJ1-5; 12 bases match TRBD1. V lost 5 bases and J lost 4; bases outside the gene matches: 9. The CDR3 contains 17 residues. The germline V gene encodes CDR1 SGHTA and CDR2 FQGNSA. The DNA of the CDR3 is TGTGCCAGCAGCCCGCCGGGACAGGGGGCCGGGAATCAGCCCCAGCATTTT. It translates to CASSPPGQGAGNQPQHF.

This chain joins TRBV6-5 and TRBJ2-1, with TRBD2 matching over 10 bases. The germline gives CDR1 MNHEY, CDR2 SVGAGI. The CDR3 is 16 amino acids. The V and J ends lost 1 base and 2 bases, in that order; junction bases with no gene match: 2. The CDR3 bases are TGTGCCAGCAGTTACTTAGCGGGGGGCACCTACAATGAGCAGTTCTTC. Its translation: CASSYLAGGTYNEQFF.

In its sample, this clonotype was seen a few times. V gene TRBV28 combines with J gene TRBJ2-3; D is perhaps TRBD2 (5 bases). V lost 5 bases to trimming and J lost 4 bases, with 10 bases between them. This CDR3 is 13 amino acids long. Germline CDR1 MDHEN, CDR2 SYDVKM. CDR3 sequence: CASSPLAADTQYF. The CDR3 DNA follows: TGTGCCAGCAGTCCCCTAGCAGCAGATACGCAGTATTTT.

The chain joins TRBV4-3 to TRBJ2-5; D perhaps matches TRBD2 (7 bases). This CDR3 spans 16 amino acids. The germline gives CDR1 LGHNA, CDR2 YSLEER. Trimming removed 0 bases from V and 1 base from J, with 12 bases in between. CDR3 DNA sequence: TGCGCCAGCAGCCAAGACGGAGGGGGGGGCCAAGAGACCCAGTACTTC. Translating gives CASSQDGGGGQETQYF.

CDR3 residues: CSARSQGLRETQYF. The CDR3 DNA sequence: TGCAGTGCTAGGAGTCAGGGGTTGAGGGAGACCCAGTACTTC. V and J are TRBV20-1 and TRBJ2-5; D perhaps matches TRBD1 (6 bases). Germline CDR1 is DFQATT and CDR2 is SNEGSKA (reference sequence). Deletions cut 3 bases from V and 5 bases from J, with 16 bases between. There are 14 residues in the CDR3.

This clonotype was counted a few times. The J gene is TRBJ2-1, the V gene TRBV20-1, with 10 bases that match TRBD2. Trimming cost V 2 bases and J 1 base; bases outside gene matches: 5. The germline V gene encodes CDR1 DFQATT and CDR2 SNEGSKA (reference sequence). The CDR3 consists of 16 residues. CDR3 region: CSARPSGGASYNEQFF. CDR3 sequence (DNA): TGCAGTGCTAGACCGAGCGGGGGGGCTTCCTACAATGAGCAGTTCTTC.

This clonotype was seen repeatedly, ten times or more. The chain links TRBV6-5 to TRBJ2-7, with a weak D call TRBD2 (5 bases). Trimming took 2 bases from V and 4 from J, leaving 15 bases between them. Germline-derived CDR1 and CDR2 are MNHEY and SVGAGI. The CDR3 runs 15 residues. The CDR3 nucleotides read TGTGCCAGCAGTTACGGCGCTAGCAGTCAATACGAGCAGTACTTC. Its protein product is CASSYGASSQYEQYF.

This clonotype has just a few counts. This sequence joins TRBV15 and TRBJ2-7; D possibly corresponds to TRBD1 (6 bases). Trimming took 0 bases from V and 4 from J, leaving 19 bases between them. The CDR3 runs 17 residues. CDR1 is LNHNV, CDR2 YYDKDF, per germline (reference sequence). CDR3: CATSRDPRLIGGYEQYF. For the CDR3, the DNA is TGTGCCACCAGCAGAGACCCCCGTCTCATAGGGGGTTACGAGCAGTACTTC.

The chain uses TRBV4-3 and TRBJ1-6, with D uncertain. V shed 0 bases and J shed 9 bases, with 12 bases lying between them. Germline-derived CDR1 and CDR2 are LGHNA and YSLEER. This CDR3 comprises 15 residues. CDR3: CASSQDPHGASPLHF. For the CDR3, the DNA is TGCGCCAGCAGCCAAGACCCCCACGGCGCTTCACCCCTCCACTTT.

A single count supports this clonotype. The chain combines TRBV11-2 with TRBJ2-3; 8 nucleotides match TRBD1. The CDR3 runs to 16 residues. CDR1 is SGHAT, CDR2 FQNNGV, per germline. V dropped 6 bases and J dropped 0; count of bases not matched to a gene: 8. CDR3 amino acids: CASRNQGALSTDTQYF. The DNA of the CDR3 is TGTGCCAGCAGAAATCAGGGGGCGCTCAGCACAGATACGCAGTATTTT.

The rearrangement uses TRBV7-9 and TRBJ1-1, with D perhaps matching TRBD1 (6 bases). This CDR3 spans 15 amino acids. V was cut by 1 base and J by 7 bases, with 16 bases left in between. Germline CDR1 SEHNR, CDR2 FQNEAQ (reference sequence). The CDR3 bases are TGTGCCAGCAGCTTAGTAGGCGGGGGCGCAGATGAAGCTTTCTTT. It yields the protein CASSLVGGGADEAFF.

The chain links TRBV4-3 to TRBJ2-2, with 9 bases that match TRBD1. Germline assignment: CDR1 LGHNA and CDR2 YSLEER. The CDR3 runs to 19 residues. The V gene end was trimmed by 4 bases and the J gene end by 1 base; junction bases not matched to a gene: 13. This CDR3 is CASSRFSPGQGRNTGELFF. Here the CDR3 DNA reads TGCGCCAGCAGCCGATTCTCACCGGGACAGGGACGGAACACCGGGGAGCTGTTTTTT.

The rearrangement uses TRBV18 and TRBJ1-6; TRBD1 aligns across 8 bases. V lost 3 bases and J lost 2; bases outside the gene matches: 3. This CDR3 contains 16 residues. From germline, CDR1 is KGHSH and CDR2 LQKENI. CDR3 sequence reads: CASSPLDRAYNSPLHF. CDR3 nucleotides: TGTGCCAGCTCACCTTTGGACAGGGCCTATAATTCACCCCTCCACTTT.